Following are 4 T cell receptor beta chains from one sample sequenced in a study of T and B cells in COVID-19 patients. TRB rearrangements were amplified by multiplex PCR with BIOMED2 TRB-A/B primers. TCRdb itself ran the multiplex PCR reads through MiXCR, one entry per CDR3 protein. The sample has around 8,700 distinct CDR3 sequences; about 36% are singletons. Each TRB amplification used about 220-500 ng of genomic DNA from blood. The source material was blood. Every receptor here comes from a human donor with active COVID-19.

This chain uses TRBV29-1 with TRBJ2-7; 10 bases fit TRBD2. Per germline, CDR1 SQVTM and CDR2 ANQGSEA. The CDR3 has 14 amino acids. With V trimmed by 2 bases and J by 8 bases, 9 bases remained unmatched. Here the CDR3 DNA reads TGCAGCGTTGAATTTACTAGCGGGGAATTCCAGCAGTACTTC. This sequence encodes CSVEFTSGEFQQYF.

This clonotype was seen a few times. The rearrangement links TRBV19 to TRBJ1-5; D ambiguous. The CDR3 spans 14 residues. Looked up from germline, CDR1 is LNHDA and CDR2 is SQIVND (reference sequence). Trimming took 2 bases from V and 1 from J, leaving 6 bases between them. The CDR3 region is CASSIFGSNQPQHF. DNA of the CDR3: TGTGCCAGTAGTATATTTGGGAGCAATCAGCCCCAGCATTTT.

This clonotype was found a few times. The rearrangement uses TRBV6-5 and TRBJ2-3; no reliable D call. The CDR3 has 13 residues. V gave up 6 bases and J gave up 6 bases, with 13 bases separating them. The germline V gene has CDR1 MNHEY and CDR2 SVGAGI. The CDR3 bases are TGTGCCAGCAGCCCCGCCGGGTCGGATACGCAGTATTTT. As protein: CASSPAGSDTQYF.

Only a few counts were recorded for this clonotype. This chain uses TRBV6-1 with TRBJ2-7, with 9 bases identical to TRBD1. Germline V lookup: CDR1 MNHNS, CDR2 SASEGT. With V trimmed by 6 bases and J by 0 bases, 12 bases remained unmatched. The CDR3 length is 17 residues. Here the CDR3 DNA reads TGTGCCAGCAGACGACAGGGGGGAAACCTTAACTCCTACGAGCAGTACTTC. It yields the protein CASRRQGGNLNSYEQYF.